This is a list of T cell receptor beta chains from one sample in a study of blood T cell repertoires in COVID-19. TCRdb keeps only in-frame clones here, not all; method: immunoSEQ multiplex PCR. The sample carries some 130,000 clones, roughly 84% recorded once. Material: peripheral blood. These receptors all come from a woman in her 30s who had recovered from COVID-19. The CDR3 runs from the conserved cysteine through the conserved F or W. D genes are given only for firm matches. Clone size, where shown, is once, few, many, or a class for clones that have expanded.

V gene	clone size	J gene	D gene	CDR3 DNA	CDR3 protein
TRBV10-1	few	TRBJ2-7	-	TGCGCCAGCAGTGATTATCAGGGTACCTACGAGCAGTACTTC	CASSDYQGTYEQYF
TRBV12-3/TRBV12-4	-	TRBJ1-1	-	TGTGCCAGCAGCCTGACAGAGAACACTGAAGCTTTCTTT	CASSLTENTEAFF
TRBV6-2/TRBV6-3	few	TRBJ2-7	-	TGTGCCAGCAGTTCCGACAGGTACGCCCTAAGGTCCTCCTACGAGCAGTACTTC	CASSSDRYALRSSYEQYF
TRBV6-1	few	TRBJ1-2	-	TGTGCCAGCAGTGAAGCCTCGGGGTGGGATAACTATGGCTACACCTTC	CASSEASGWDNYGYTF
TRBV5-1	-	TRBJ2-5	-	TGCGCCAGCAGCCCCTGGGACATCAGCCGGGAGACCCAGTACTTC	CASSPWDISRETQYF
TRBV10-1	-	TRBJ2-1	-	TGCGCCAGCAGTGAAAGAGCCTACAATGAGCAGTTCTTC	CASSERAYNEQFF
TRBV5-6	-	TRBJ1-1	-	TGTGCCAGCAGCTTGGTCGTGGGGCAGATGAACACTGAAGCTTTCTTT	CASSLVVGQMNTEAFF
TRBV9	-	TRBJ2-1	TRBD2	TGTGCCAGCAGCGTAGCTGGTCTAGCGGGGTACAATGAGCAGTTCTTC	CASSVAGLAGYNEQFF
TRBV6-5	few	TRBJ1-6	-	TGTGCCAGCAGTTCGATTGACGGGGGACCCCTCCACTTT	CASSSIDGGPLHF
TRBV7-9	-	TRBJ2-7	TRBD1	TGTGCCAGCAGCTTAGGTTCTCCGGGACAGGGCTACGAGCAGTACTTC	CASSLGSPGQGYEQYF
TRBV7-8	many	TRBJ1-1	TRBD1	TGTGCCAGCAGCCGAGACAGGGGTGGCACTGAAGCTTTCTTT	CASSRDRGGTEAFF
TRBV5-4	-	TRBJ2-7	-	TGTGCCAGCAGCTTGGTGGCCAGTTCCGAGCAGTACTTC	CASSLVASSEQYF
TRBV6-1	few	TRBJ2-1	-	TGTGCCAGCAGTGAAGTCGGTCCGAATGAGCAGTTCTTC	CASSEVGPNEQFF
TRBV29-1	-	TRBJ2-7	TRBD2	TGCAGCGTTGAAAGCGGGAGCAACGAGCAGTACTTC	CSVESGSNEQYF
TRBV9	-	TRBJ2-7	TRBD2	TGTGCCAGCAGTGCCGGAGCGGGGGCAACTTACGAGCAGTACTTC	CASSAGAGATYEQYF
TRBV2	medium-sized	TRBJ2-5	TRBD2	TGTGCCAGCAGTTGGACTAGCGGGGGGGCCATCGGGGAGACCCAGTACTTC	CASSWTSGGAIGETQYF
TRBV24-1	once	TRBJ2-3	-	TGTGCCACCAGTGAGTCGGGGGGCTCCACAGATACGCAGTATTTT	CATSESGGSTDTQYF
TRBV6-4	-	TRBJ1-2	-	TGTGCCAGCAGTGACTCATCAGGTAACTATGGCTACACCTTC	CASSDSSGNYGYTF
TRBV12-3/TRBV12-4	few	TRBJ1-2	TRBD1	TGTGCCAGCAGCGAAACAGGGGGCGTTGGCTACACCTTC	CASSETGGVGYTF
TRBV4-1	-	TRBJ1-5	TRBD1	TGCGCCAGCAGCCCGACAGGGGCCGGGAACAATCAGCCCCAGCATTTT	CASSPTGAGNNQPQHF
TRBV5-4	-	TRBJ1-1	TRBD1	TGTGCCAGCACGGGGACAGGGGGAAGGAACACTGAAGCTTTCTTT	CASTGTGGRNTEAFF
TRBV15	-	TRBJ2-7	-	TGTGCCACCAGCAGTGGGGGGGCCGTATACGAGCAGTACTTC	CATSSGGAVYEQYF
TRBV7-2	-	TRBJ1-2	-	TGTGCCAGCAGCTTAGGGGTGGTAACTAGCTATGGCTACACCTTC	CASSLGVVTSYGYTF
TRBV5-4	-	TRBJ2-7	-	TGTGCCAGCAGCTTCGGGGGAAAAGGAAACGAGCAGTACTTC	CASSFGGKGNEQYF
TRBV5-1	-	TRBJ2-2	TRBD2	TGCGCCAGCAAATTGACTAGCGGGAACACCGGGGAGCTGTTTTTT	CASKLTSGNTGELFF
TRBV5-6	-	TRBJ1-1	-	TGTGCCAGCAGCTTCCCCACAGGAGTGAGGACTGAAGCTTTCTTT	CASSFPTGVRTEAFF
TRBV6-1	once	TRBJ2-5	-	TGTGCCAGCAGTGAAGCACCCAAAGCCTACCAGTACTTC	CASSEAPKAYQYF
TRBV19	-	TRBJ1-2	TRBD1	TGTGCCAGTAGCCCGTGGCGGGACAGGTCAAACTATGGCTACACCTTC	CASSPWRDRSNYGYTF
TRBV27	-	TRBJ2-7	TRBD1	TGTGCCAGCAGTCCGGACAGGGCAATACACGAGCAGTACTTC	CASSPDRAIHEQYF
TRBV9	-	TRBJ2-1	-	TGTGCCAGCAGCGTATATAAAAACAATGAGCAGTTCTTC	CASSVYKNNEQFF
TRBV2	-	TRBJ1-2	-	TGTGCCAGCAGTGTAGGTCTCAGGGGTGGAGGCTACACCTTC	CASSVGLRGGGYTF
TRBV3-1/TRBV3-2	-	TRBJ1-3	TRBD1	TGTGCCAGCAGTCAAGCACAGGGGGGTGGAAACACCATATATTTT	CASSQAQGGGNTIYF
TRBV7-9	few	TRBJ2-5	TRBD1	TGTGCCAGCAGCTCTCGGACAGGGGCGAAGGAGACCCAGTACTTC	CASSSRTGAKETQYF
TRBV18	-	TRBJ1-6	-	TGTGCCAGCTCCCCCGGACAGACATATAATTCACCCCTCCACTTT	CASSPGQTYNSPLHF
TRBV3-1/TRBV3-2	few	TRBJ1-1	-	TGTGCCAGCAGCCAAGTACCGGGATCCACTGAAGCTTTCTTT	CASSQVPGSTEAFF
TRBV5-4	-	TRBJ2-7	TRBD2	TGTGCCAGCAGCTCCGGACTAGCGGGAGGGTTATCCTACGAGCAGTACTTC	CASSSGLAGGLSYEQYF
TRBV5-1	-	TRBJ2-5	-	TGCGCCAGCAGCGGCTCCCCCCAAGAGACCCAGTACTTC	CASSGSPQETQYF
TRBV5-1	-	TRBJ2-1	-	TGCGCCAGCAGCCCTTCCCCTCAGGACTACAATGAGCAGTTCTTC	CASSPSPQDYNEQFF
TRBV4-1	-	TRBJ1-2	-	TGCGCCAGCAGCCAAGATCCCGTAGCTAACTATGGCTACACCTTC	CASSQDPVANYGYTF
TRBV7-9	-	TRBJ1-2	TRBD1	TGTGCCAGCAGCTCCTCCGGGACAGGGGTTAACTATGGCTACACCTTC	CASSSSGTGVNYGYTF
TRBV5-5	-	TRBJ2-1	-	TGTGCCAGCAGCTTGGATACGGGTAGCTCCTACAATGAGCAGTTCTTC	CASSLDTGSSYNEQFF
TRBV18	-	TRBJ2-5	-	TGTGCCAGCTCACCAGGACAGGGAGGGGAGACCCAGTACTTC	CASSPGQGGETQYF
TRBV14	few	TRBJ1-1	-	TGTGCCAGCAGCCGAGTTCTACAGGGAGCTGAAGCTTTCTTT	CASSRVLQGAEAFF
TRBV19	-	TRBJ1-4	-	TGTGCCAGTAGCTTACCCACCGGGGTAGCAACTAATGAAAAACTGTTTTTT	CASSLPTGVATNEKLFF
TRBV12-3/TRBV12-4	once	TRBJ2-5	-	TGTGCCAGCAGTTTTTTGGTTGGCGAGACCCAGTACTTC	CASSFLVGETQYF
TRBV11-3	-	TRBJ1-1	-	TGTGCCAGCAGCTACTCGTCGGGGGGCGAAGCTTTCTTT	CASSYSSGGEAFF